Following are 15 T cell receptor beta chains from one sample sequenced in a study of naive and memory T cell subsets. An equimolar mix of two oligonucleotides served as the beta constant-region primer for TRBC1 and TRBC2. TCRdb reprocessed the UMI-ligation and nested PCR reads via MiXCR and lists one record per CDR3 protein. The sample contains tens of thousands of distinct CDR3 sequences, roughly 7% of which appear only once. Sequencing input: central memory CD4+ T cells from blood. The origin of the receptors is a human donor in good health.

This clonotype was counted many times. This rearrangement joins TRBV7-8 to TRBJ1-1, with D unresolved. Trimming shortened V by 7 bases and J by 1 base, and 10 bases separated the two germline ends. The CDR3 is 13 amino acids. From germline, CDR1 is SGHVS and CDR2 FQNEAQ. CDR3 loop: CASTPYPNTEAFF. The CDR3 nucleotides read TGTGCCAGCACCCCTTACCCGAACACTGAAGCTTTCTTT.

This clonotype was detected ten times or more. CDR3 sequence (DNA): TGTGCCAGCTCACCCGGGGACAGGGTTGGAAACACCATATATTTT. This encodes CASSPGDRVGNTIYF. The V and J genes are TRBV18 and TRBJ1-3, with 9 bases aligning to TRBD1. Germline CDR1 and CDR2: KGHSH and LQKENI. Germline trimming cut 3 bases from V and 3 bases from J; bases unmatched to any gene: 3. This CDR3 region has 15 residues.

The rearrangement joins TRBV29-1 to TRBJ2-7, with D unresolved. This CDR3 has 13 amino acids. Germline lookup yields CDR1 SQVTM and CDR2 ANQGSEA. V gave up 7 bases and J gave up 0 bases, with 13 bases separating them. CDR3 DNA sequence: TGCAGCGCCAAACGGCTAAACTCCTACGAGCAGTACTTC. Its translation is CSAKRLNSYEQYF.

In its sample, this clonotype was seen a few times. This chain uses TRBV20-1 with TRBJ1-1; TRBD1 matches 9 bases. The CDR3 totals 12 residues. The junction had 10 bases not matched to a gene; V was cut back by 6 bases and J by 11 bases. CDR1 is DFQATT, CDR2 SNEGSKA, per germline (reference sequence). For the CDR3, the DNA is TGCAGTGCCGGGACAGGGCTAAGAGCGGCTTTCTTT. This gives the protein CSAGTGLRAAFF.

The V and J genes are TRBV23-1 and TRBJ2-3; D remains ambiguous. Being an ORF, TRBV23-1 has a function that is uncertain. The CDR3 is made up of 12 amino acids. V gave up 4 bases and J gave up 2 bases, with 4 bases separating them. CDR3 sequence reads: CASSRFTDTQYF. In DNA form, the CDR3 reads TGCGCCAGCAGTCGATTCACAGATACGCAGTATTTT.

Many counts were recorded for this clonotype. V is TRBV7-2 and J is TRBJ1-2; the D is unclear. The CDR3 is 13 residues long. V dropped 6 bases and J dropped 5 bases, with 13 bases sitting between them. Germline lookup yields CDR1 SGHTA and CDR2 FQGNSA. The CDR3: CASRQTTLYGYTF. The CDR3 DNA reads as TGTGCCAGCAGGCAGACAACCCTATATGGCTACACCTTC.

Only a few counts were recorded for this clonotype. At one end the junction does not follow the germline gene, possibly because of a read error. The chain couples TRBV29-1 to TRBJ1-1; D might be TRBD1 (6 bases). Germline CDR1 is SQVTM and CDR2 is ANQGSEA. There are 12 residues in the CDR3. CDR3 sequence: CTAYRGNTGAFF. As DNA, the CDR3 is TGCACCGCATATAGGGGGAACACTGGAGCTTTCTTT. Full variable domain (missing parts from reference TRBV29-1 and TRBJ1-1): SAVISQKPSRDICQRGTSLTIQCQVDSQVTMMFWYRQQPGQSLTLIATANQGSEATYESGFVIDKFPISRPNLTFSTLTVSNMSPEDSSIYLCTAYRGNTGAFFGQGTRLTVV.

This clonotype has a handful of counts. V gene TRBV10-3 combines with J gene TRBJ1-3; D is undetermined. V lost 8 bases and J 0 bases, leaving 8 bases between the germline ends. The germline V gene has CDR1 ENHRY and CDR2 SYGVKD. The CDR3 is 13 amino acids. The CDR3 DNA reads TGTGCCATCGGCGGCGACTCTGGAAACACCATATATTTT. Amino acid sequence: CAIGGDSGNTIYF.

This clonotype was picked up a small number of times. This chain joins TRBV7-2 and TRBJ2-1; TRBD1 matches at 7 bases. The germline V gene has CDR1 SGHTA and CDR2 FQGNSA. The J segment lost 8 bases and the V segment lost 5 bases, leaving 6 bases of the junction unmatched. The CDR3 extends over 13 amino acids. The CDR3 nucleotides read TGTGCCAGCAGCCAACAGGGGAACGATGAGCAGTTCTTC. Its translation is CASSQQGNDEQFF.

This clonotype was seen many times. The genes are TRBV12-3 or TRBV12-4 and TRBJ2-1; tentatively, D is TRBD1 or TRBD2 (5 bases each). Trimming left V 5 bases short and J 15 bases short, with 17 bases between. The CDR3 length is 12 residues. This CDR3 is CASSPRLGEVFF. In nucleotides, the CDR3 is TGTGCCAGCAGTCCCCGACTGGGGGAAGTGTTCTTC.

The genes are TRBV20-1 and TRBJ2-3; D might be TRBD1 or TRBD2, each matching 5 bases. V lost 2 bases and J 1 base, leaving 13 bases between the germline ends. Germline V lookup: CDR1 DFQATT, CDR2 SNEGSKA (reference sequence). The CDR3 length is 15 residues. The CDR3 sequence is CSARHGTQGTDTQYF. The CDR3 DNA reads as TGCAGTGCTAGACATGGGACGCAGGGCACAGATACGCAGTATTTT.

This clonotype was observed at least ten times. The J gene is TRBJ2-5, the V gene TRBV7-2, with D tentatively TRBD2 (6 bases). The V gene's germline CDR1 is SGHTA and CDR2 FQGNSA. The CDR3 contains 15 residues. V shed 1 base and J shed 4 bases, with 13 bases lying between them. CDR3 sequence: CASSLEDWRAETQYF. CDR3 DNA sequence: TGTGCCAGCAGCTTAGAGGACTGGAGGGCAGAGACCCAGTACTTC.

In this sample, this clonotype turned up many times. The genes are TRBV29-1 and TRBJ1-1; D ambiguous. Trimming stripped 4 bases from V and 12 bases from J, with 18 bases between. The CDR3 is 12 residues long. The germline gives CDR1 SQVTM, CDR2 ANQGSEA. CDR3 region: CSVANSGPGTFF. The CDR3 DNA reads as TGCAGCGTTGCGAACAGTGGCCCGGGAACTTTCTTT.

This clonotype was seen a handful of times. The chain links TRBV28 to TRBJ2-2, with D uncertain. Germline V lookup: CDR1 MDHEN, CDR2 SYDVKM. The CDR3 runs 15 residues. The V end was cut by 2 bases, the J end by 3 bases, with 10 bases between. CDR3 nucleotide sequence: TGTGCCAGCAGTTTACGGCAACTCTACACCGGGGAGCTGTTTTTT. As protein: CASSLRQLYTGELFF.

This clonotype was counted between two and nine times. V is TRBV20-1 and J is TRBJ1-5; the match to TRBD1 covers 7 bases. The germline V gene has CDR1 DFQATT and CDR2 SNEGSKA (reference sequence). The CDR3 sequence is 14 residues long. V shed 5 bases and J 2 bases; nucleotides not matched to a gene: 6. The CDR3 reads CSAPATGGNQPQHF. CDR3 nucleotides: TGCAGTGCTCCGGCAACAGGGGGCAATCAGCCCCAGCATTTT.